One sample yielded the 30 T cell receptor beta chains listed below, sequenced in a study of CD8+ T cells in alopecia areata. As the sequencing template, cDNA was produced by extracting RNA and reverse transcribing it. The data were produced by immunoSEQ multiplex PCR, yet TCRdb's version contains in-frame clones alone and is incomplete. The data contain 90,000 to 150,000 clones, roughly two fifths of them singletons. The source material was CD4+ T cells sorted from blood. These receptors all come from a human donor with alopecia areata.

The rearrangement links TRBV29-1 to TRBJ2-7, with 11 nucleotides matching TRBD1. J was trimmed by 5 bases and V by 6 bases; bases with no gene match: 3. The CDR3 consists of 12 residues. Germline CDR1 is SQVTM and CDR2 is ANQGSEA. CDR3 sequence: CSVGDRGNEQYF. The CDR3 region has the DNA TGCAGCGTGGGGGACAGGGGGAACGAGCAGTACTTC.

The chain joins TRBV5-1 to TRBJ2-7, with unresolved D. The V gene lost 5 bases and the J gene lost 5 bases, with 5 bases spanning the gap. Germline CDR1 SGHRS, CDR2 YFSETQ. This CDR3 comprises 10 residues. The CDR3 here is CASRFNEQYF. CDR3 DNA: TGCGCCAGCAGGTTCAACGAGCAGTACTTC. Full variable domain (missing parts from reference TRBV5-1 and TRBJ2-7): KAGVTQTPRYLIKTRGQQVTLSCSPISGHRSVSWYQQTPGQGLQFLFEYFSETQRNKGNFPGRFSGRQFSNSRSEMNVSTLELGDSALYLCASRFNEQYFGPGTRLTVT.

This clone was seen a handful of times. The V gene is TRBV6-5, the J gene TRBJ2-1, with D perhaps TRBD2 (6 bases). Per germline, CDR1 MNHEY and CDR2 SVGAGI. The CDR3 loop spans 14 amino acids. V gave up 6 bases and J gave up 6 bases, with 15 bases separating them. The chain's CDR3 is CASSRASAFNEQFF. In DNA form, the CDR3 reads TGTGCCAGCAGCCGAGCTAGCGCGTTCAATGAGCAGTTCTTC.

CDR3 protein: CASSYTGQGETQYF. CDR3 DNA: TGTGCCAGCAGTTACACCGGACAGGGTGAGACCCAGTACTTC. The chain is built from TRBV6-5 and TRBJ2-5; 8 positions agree with TRBD1. The ends lost 2 bases at V and 5 bases at J; junction bases unmatched: 4. Germline CDR1 reads MNHEY; CDR2 reads SVGAGI. The CDR3 spans 14 residues.

This rearrangement joins TRBV27 to TRBJ2-1; D ambiguous. V was trimmed by 3 bases and J by 2 bases, leaving 14 bases between them. The CDR3 runs 16 residues. The V gene's germline CDR1 is MNHEY and CDR2 SMNVEV (reference sequence). The CDR3 bases are TGTGCCAGCAGTTTCCATGGCGCATTCCCCTACAATGAGCAGTTCTTC. Its protein product is CASSFHGAFPYNEQFF.

The J gene is TRBJ2-3, the V gene TRBV5-1, with no clear D. Germline loops: CDR1 SGHRS, CDR2 YFSETQ. CDR3 size: 15 residues. Trimming removed 7 bases at V and 0 bases at J, with 15 bases between. In DNA form, the CDR3 reads TGCGCCAGCGCGTTGTCGGCGGCTAGCACAGATACGCAGTATTTT. This encodes CASALSAASTDTQYF.

This clone was counted a few times. The V and J genes are TRBV7-2 and TRBJ1-2, with no clear D. Trimming removed 5 bases at V and 4 bases at J, with 5 bases between. The length of the CDR3 is 11 residues. Germline loops: CDR1 SGHTA, CDR2 FQGNSA. CDR3 nucleotide sequence: TGTGCCAGCAGCATGGGCTATGGCTACACCTTC. Translating it yields CASSMGYGYTF.

The V and J genes are TRBV5-6 and TRBJ1-5; perhaps TRBD1 as D (5 bases). The CDR3 is made up of 13 amino acids. The germline V and J ends were trimmed by 4 bases and 6 bases, with 11 bases remaining between them. Per germline, CDR1 SGHDT and CDR2 YYEEEE. CDR3 DNA sequence: TGTGCCAGCAGCATCCGGGGGACTCAGCCCCAGCATTTT. This gives the protein CASSIRGTQPQHF.

The V gene is TRBV30, the J gene TRBJ2-3; D perhaps matches TRBD2 (6 bases). Germline V lookup: CDR1 GTSNPN, CDR2 SVGIG (reference sequence). Trimming left V 2 bases short and J 6 bases short, with 15 bases between. CDR3 size: 14 residues. CDR3 region: CAWSRGGGTDTQYF. CDR3 nucleotides: TGTGCCTGGAGTCGCGGAGGCGGGACGGATACGCAGTATTTT. Combining the CDR3 with reference TRBV30 and TRBJ2-3 gives the whole variable domain SQTIHQWPATLVQPVGSPLSLECTVEGTSNPNLYWYRQAAGRGLQLLFYSVGIGQISSEVPQNLSASRPQDRQFILSSKKLLLSDSGFYLCAWSRGGGTDTQYFGPGTRLTVL.

This sequence joins TRBV28 and TRBJ2-7, with D possibly matching TRBD2 (6 bases). This CDR3 is built from 14 residues. Germline CDR1 and CDR2: MDHEN and SYDVKM. V was clipped by 5 bases and J by 0 bases, with 11 bases between them. This chain's CDR3 is CASSRGLSSYEQYF. The CDR3 bases are TGTGCCAGCAGTAGGGGACTTAGCTCCTACGAGCAGTACTTC.

This clone was detected only once. This sequence joins TRBV30 and TRBJ2-3; tentative D call: TRBD2 (5 bases). The CDR3 totals 13 residues. CDR1 GTSNPN and CDR2 SVGIG come from the germline V gene (reference sequence). Trimming cost V 2 bases and J 5 bases, with 11 bases left between them. The CDR3 DNA reads TGTGCCTGGAGTATGAGGGAGAGAGATACGCAGTATTTT. This translates into CAWSMRERDTQYF.

A few counts support this clone. The chain recombines TRBV29-1 with TRBJ2-3; either TRBD1 or TRBD2 may fit D (7 bases each). CDR3 length: 14 amino acids. Per the germline V gene, CDR1 is SQVTM and CDR2 is ANQGSEA. The V end lost 5 bases, the J end lost 2 bases, and 14 bases lay between the germline ends. CDR3 DNA sequence: TGCAGCGTTCGGGGAGGGACAGTCACAGATACGCAGTATTTT. This translates into CSVRGGTVTDTQYF.

This chain joins TRBV28 and TRBJ2-2, with 7 bases matching TRBD1. Trimming removed 4 bases from V and 0 bases from J; junction bases left unmatched: 8. Germline loops: CDR1 MDHEN, CDR2 SYDVKM. The CDR3 covers 17 residues. The CDR3 region has the DNA TGTGCCAGCAGTTCCCTAGGACAGGAAACGAACACCGGGGAGCTGTTTTTT. Translated, it gives CASSSLGQETNTGELFF.

This sequence joins TRBV18 and TRBJ1-1; no firm D call. Trimming stripped 4 bases from V and 0 bases from J, with 18 bases between. The CDR3 totals 17 residues. From germline, CDR1 is KGHSH and CDR2 LQKENI. For the CDR3, the DNA is TGTGCCAGCTCACTGGTCCCCGGCAGTAGGATGAACACTGAAGCTTTCTTT. Encoded protein: CASSLVPGSRMNTEAFF.

J is TRBJ2-4 and V is TRBV6-1; D perhaps matches TRBD2 (5 bases). CDR1 is MNHNS, CDR2 SASEGT, per germline. The CDR3 is 15 residues long. The V gene lost 10 bases and the J gene lost 0 bases, with 16 bases spanning the gap. The CDR3 nucleotides are TGTGCCACCTCCGGGGAACGGGGAGCCAAAAACATTCAGTACTTC. Translation gives CATSGERGAKNIQYF.

This clone has only a few counts. The chain is built from TRBV6-6 and TRBJ2-2; 9 nucleotides agree with TRBD1. Trimming took 2 bases from V and 1 from J; bases not matched to a gene: 2. Germline assignment: CDR1 MNHNY and CDR2 SVGAGI (reference sequence). CDR3 length: 16 amino acids. CDR3 coding DNA: TGTGCCAGCAGTTACACAGGGGGCCGGAACACCGGGGAGCTGTTTTTT. Its protein product is CASSYTGGRNTGELFF.

This clone was observed a handful of times. The gene calls are TRBV4-2 and TRBJ1-2; D unclear. V was clipped by 4 bases and J by 8 bases, with 14 bases between them. CDR3 length equals 13 residues. CDR1 LGHNA and CDR2 YNFKEQ come from the germline V gene. The CDR3 region has the DNA TGTGCCAGCAGCCCCTCGGACCCGTTAGGCTACACCTTC. This gives the protein CASSPSDPLGYTF.

The chain links TRBV30 to TRBJ1-1, with a possible D match to TRBD1 (5 bases). The ends were cut back, 7 bases at V and 1 base at J, with 16 bases in the middle. Germline CDR1 is GTSNPN and CDR2 is SVGIG (reference sequence). CDR3 size: 14 residues. The CDR3 DNA sequence: TGTGCCTTCACAGGAAAAGGTTCGAACACTGAAGCTTTCTTT. Encoded protein: CAFTGKGSNTEAFF.

The chain uses TRBV30 and TRBJ1-5; D ambiguous. CDR3 size: 11 residues. V was pared by 6 bases and J by 4 bases, with 7 bases between. Germline V gene lookup returns CDR1 GTSNPN and CDR2 SVGIG (reference sequence). CDR3 sequence reads: CACCGNQPQHF. In DNA form, the CDR3 reads TGTGCCTGTTGTGGGAATCAGCCCCAGCATTTT.

The chain uses TRBV29-1 and TRBJ2-7, with D possibly matching TRBD2 (6 bases). The CDR3 is 11 residues long. Trimming stripped 4 bases from V and 6 bases from J, with 10 bases between. Per germline, CDR1 SQVTM and CDR2 ANQGSEA. The CDR3 DNA follows: TGCAGCGTTGTTAGCGGTGCCGAGCAGTACTTC. This gives the protein CSVVSGAEQYF.

Only a few counts were recorded for this clone. This rearrangement joins TRBV28 to TRBJ2-1; the D is unclear. Germline assignment: CDR1 MDHEN and CDR2 SYDVKM. The CDR3 covers 11 residues. V was cut by 5 bases and J by 14 bases, with 13 bases left in between. The CDR3 nucleotides are TGTGCCAGCAGTCAAAGTCGGGTGGAGTTCTTC. This gives the protein CASSQSRVEFF.

The chain has TRBV5-1 and TRBJ1-1, with no clear D. The germline V gene encodes CDR1 SGHRS and CDR2 YFSETQ. The CDR3 sequence is 15 residues long. Between the trimmed V and J ends, which lost 0 bases and 0 bases, there was a span of 9 bases. The CDR3 region has the DNA TGCGCCAGCAGCTTGGACAAGGGAGTGAACACTGAAGCTTTCTTT. This translates into CASSLDKGVNTEAFF.

The chain recombines TRBV18 with TRBJ1-2, with D uncertain. Germline CDR1 reads KGHSH; CDR2 reads LQKENI. V lost 1 base and J lost 8, with 11 bases in between. The CDR3 has 13 residues. The CDR3 nucleotides read TGTGCCAGCTCACCACGAGGCACTGGGGGCTACACCTTC. Its protein product is CASSPRGTGGYTF.

This clone was seen only a few times. CDR3 region: CASSRDRGFSYEQYF. The CDR3 bases are TGCGCCAGCAGCCGCGACAGGGGCTTCTCCTACGAGCAGTACTTC. The rearrangement uses TRBV4-1 and TRBJ2-7, with 8 bases aligning to TRBD1. Germline CDR1 is MGHRA and CDR2 is YSYEKL. V shed 4 bases, J shed 0 bases, and the junction held 5 bases outside the gene matches. The CDR3 length is 15 residues.

The gene calls are TRBV28 and TRBJ2-7; TRBD1 matches 11 bases. V lost 5 bases and J lost 6; bases outside the gene matches: 9. The CDR3 contains 15 residues. Germline V CDR1 and CDR2: MDHEN, SYDVKM. CDR3 protein: CASSPPGQGVVEQYF. The CDR3 DNA is TGTGCCAGCAGTCCACCGGGACAGGGGGTGGTCGAGCAGTACTTC.

This clone was seen more than once but under ten times. This chain uses TRBV5-1 with TRBJ2-6, with 7 bases lining up with TRBD2. The CDR3 is made up of 16 amino acids. Germline values: CDR1 SGHRS, CDR2 YFSETQ. Losses at the gene ends were 0 bases for V and 0 bases for J; bases not matched to a gene: 0. The CDR3 protein is CASSLAGGSGANVLTF. CDR3 bases: TGCGCCAGCAGCTTGGCGGGGGGCTCTGGGGCCAACGTCCTGACTTTC.

The chain couples TRBV11-2 to TRBJ1-2; unclear D gene. V was trimmed by 5 bases and J by 2 bases, leaving 15 bases between them. The germline gives CDR1 SGHAT, CDR2 FQNNGV. The CDR3 runs to 15 residues. The CDR3 region has the DNA TGTGCCAGCAGCCCCCTCAGGAGATCCAACTATGGCTACACCTTC. Its translation: CASSPLRRSNYGYTF.

This clone was detected a few times. The chain has TRBV14 and TRBJ2-1; D is ambiguous. Germline CDR1 SGHDN, CDR2 FVKESK. Trimming removed 2 bases at V and 0 bases at J, with 11 bases between. There are 16 residues in the CDR3. CDR3 region: CASSQLGGPSYNEQFF. As DNA, the CDR3 is TGTGCCAGCAGCCAATTAGGTGGGCCCTCCTACAATGAGCAGTTCTTC.

The V gene is TRBV28, the J gene TRBJ2-7; possibly TRBD1 for D (5 bases). The CDR3 consists of 14 residues. Trimming pared 7 bases from V and 1 base from J, leaving 14 bases between. Germline CDR1 is MDHEN and CDR2 is SYDVKM. CDR3: CASIPADRSYEQYF. The CDR3 DNA is TGTGCCAGCATCCCCGCAGACAGATCCTACGAGCAGTACTTC. The full variable domain, its missing parts supplied by reference TRBV28 and TRBJ2-7, is DVKVTQSSRYLVKRTGEKVFLECVQDMDHENMFWYRQDPGLGLRLIYFSYDVKMKEKGDIPEGYSVSREKKERFSLILESASTNQTSMYLCASIPADRSYEQYFGPGTRLTVT.

The chain carries TRBV7-2 and TRBJ2-3, with 9 bases that match TRBD2. Losses at the gene ends were 5 bases for V and 6 bases for J; bases not matched to a gene: 6. Germline V gene sequence: CDR1 SGHTA, CDR2 FQGNSA. This CDR3 comprises 14 residues. The CDR3 region is CASSKGLAGDTQYF. The CDR3 region has the DNA TGTGCCAGCAGCAAGGGACTAGCTGGGGATACGCAGTATTTT.